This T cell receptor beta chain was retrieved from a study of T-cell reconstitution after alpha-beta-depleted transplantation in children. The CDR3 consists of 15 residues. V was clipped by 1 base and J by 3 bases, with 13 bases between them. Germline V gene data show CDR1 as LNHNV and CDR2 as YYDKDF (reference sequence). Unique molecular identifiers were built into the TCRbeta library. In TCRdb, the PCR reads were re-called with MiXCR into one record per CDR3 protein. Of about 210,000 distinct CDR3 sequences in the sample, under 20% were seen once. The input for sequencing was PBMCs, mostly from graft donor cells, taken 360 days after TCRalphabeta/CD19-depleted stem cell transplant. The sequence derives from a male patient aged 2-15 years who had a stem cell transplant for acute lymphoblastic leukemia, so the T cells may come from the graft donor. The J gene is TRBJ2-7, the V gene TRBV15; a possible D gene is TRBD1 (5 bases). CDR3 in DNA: TGTGCCACCAGCAGAGTGGGGCTGTTGGACTACGAGCAGTACTTC. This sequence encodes CATSRVGLLDYEQYF.